These 17 T cell receptor beta chains share one sample of origin, sequenced in a study of control samples from healthy donors and cancer patients. TCRdb's table, derived via immunoSEQ multiplex PCR, lists solely in-frame clones and lacks some. This sample has about 83,000 clones, with 75% to 95% found just once. The sample consisted of blood. These receptors were obtained from a man aged 25 to 40 in good health.

This chain joins TRBV28 and TRBJ2-7, with a possible D match to TRBD1 (6 bases). V was shortened by 9 bases and J by 5 bases, with 14 bases between the two germline ends. Germline V gene data show CDR1 as MDHEN and CDR2 as SYDVKM. The CDR3 is made up of 12 amino acids. CDR3 DNA sequence: TGTGCCAGTTTGAGGGGGAACAACGAGCAGTACTTC. As protein: CASLRGNNEQYF.

J is TRBJ2-4 and V is TRBV11-2; 10 positions match TRBD1. The V segment lost 2 bases and the J segment 11 bases; nucleotides outside the gene matches: 3. This CDR3 region has 13 residues. Germline-derived CDR1 and CDR2 are SGHAT and FQNNGV. The CDR3 nucleotides read TGTGCCAGCAGCTTAAGGGACAGGGGTTTTCAGTACTTC. Its protein product is CASSLRDRGFQYF.

The gene calls are TRBV4-1 and TRBJ2-5; perhaps TRBD2 as D (6 bases). Trimming stripped 1 base from V and 9 bases from J, with 12 bases between. This CDR3 is 13 amino acids long. Per germline, CDR1 MGHRA and CDR2 YSYEKL. CDR3 protein: CASSQVREEAQYF. Written as DNA, the CDR3 is TGCGCCAGCAGCCAAGTCAGGGAGGAGGCCCAGTACTTC.

V gene TRBV7-9 combines with J gene TRBJ1-1; possibly TRBD1 for D (5 bases). This CDR3 has 14 amino acids. CDR1 SEHNR and CDR2 FQNEAQ come from the germline V gene (reference sequence). V was pared by 4 bases and J by 0 bases, with 9 bases between. CDR3 amino acids: CASSSRVMNTEAFF. CDR3 coding DNA: TGTGCCAGCAGCTCCAGGGTCATGAACACTGAAGCTTTCTTT.

The J gene is TRBJ1-1, the V gene TRBV5-4, with 8 positions matching TRBD1. The CDR3 loop spans 13 amino acids. J was trimmed by 7 bases and V by 5 bases; bases with no gene match: 7. Germline lookup yields CDR1 SGHNT and CDR2 YYREEE (reference sequence). The chain's CDR3 is CASRYDRGIEAFF. The CDR3 nucleotides read TGTGCCAGCAGGTACGACAGGGGAATTGAAGCTTTCTTT.

The chain uses TRBV9 and TRBJ2-3, with 9 bases identical to TRBD2. Germline-derived CDR1 and CDR2 are SGDLS and YYNGEE. V was clipped by 0 bases and J by 6 bases; unmatched bases: 11. The CDR3 is 17 residues long. The CDR3 loop is CASSVDGLAGTRDTQYF. Here the CDR3 DNA reads TGTGCCAGCAGCGTAGACGGCCTAGCGGGGACCCGGGATACGCAGTATTTT.

This rearrangement joins TRBV30 to TRBJ2-1, with D unclear. Between the trimmed V and J ends, which lost 0 bases and 7 bases, there was a span of 19 bases. From germline, CDR1 is GTSNPN and CDR2 SVGIG (reference sequence). There are 16 residues in the CDR3. The CDR3 here is CAWSVGLSPRNNEQFF. The CDR3 DNA is TGTGCCTGGAGTGTAGGGCTAAGCCCCCGGAATAATGAGCAGTTCTTC.

In nucleotides, the CDR3 is TGTGCCAGCAGCCTCGGGGGGGCTAATGAAAAACTGTTTTTT. It specifies CASSLGGANEKLFF. The rearrangement uses TRBV28 and TRBJ1-4; possibly TRBD1 for D (5 bases). V lost 6 bases and J lost 3, with 11 bases in between. The CDR3 contains 14 residues. Per the germline V gene, CDR1 is MDHEN and CDR2 is SYDVKM.

V is TRBV2 and J is TRBJ2-5; tentatively, D is TRBD2 (5 bases). This CDR3 has 15 residues. Trimming stripped 5 bases from V and 1 base from J, with 14 bases between. Germline values: CDR1 SNHLY, CDR2 FYNNEI. The CDR3 region is CASSRAEAIQETQYF. The CDR3 DNA reads as TGTGCCAGCAGTCGAGCGGAGGCGATCCAAGAGACCCAGTACTTC.

V is TRBV29-1 and J is TRBJ2-5; a possible D gene is TRBD1 (5 bases). The germline CDR1 and CDR2 sequences are SQVTM and ANQGSEA. The CDR3 covers 12 residues. With 4 bases removed from V and 4 bases from J, the gap between germline ends came to 10 bases. CDR3 DNA sequence: TGCAGCGTTGGAGCAGGGTCAGAGACCCAGTACTTC. Encoded protein: CSVGAGSETQYF.

V usage is TRBV6-2 or TRBV6-3 and J usage is TRBJ2-7, with D uncertain. Germline V gives CDR1 MNHEY, CDR2 SVGEGT. V lost 2 bases to trimming and J lost 3 bases, with 8 bases between them. The CDR3 contains 13 residues. CDR3 amino acids: CASSYTVRYEQYF. CDR3 nucleotides: TGTGCCAGCAGTTACACAGTCCGCTACGAGCAGTACTTC.

This clone was observed once. The V gene is TRBV7-2, the J gene TRBJ2-7; D perhaps matches TRBD2 (5 bases). This CDR3 is 15 amino acids long. Trimming stripped 5 bases from V and 2 bases from J, with 16 bases between. Germline CDR1 and CDR2: SGHTA and FQGNSA. The CDR3 region is CASSPSGARAYEQYF. CDR3 DNA sequence: TGTGCCAGCAGCCCCAGCGGCGCCCGGGCCTACGAGCAGTACTTC.

This clone was seen a single time. This sequence joins TRBV5-1 and TRBJ1-1; D is unresolved. The CDR3 totals 14 residues. Trimming stripped 2 bases from V and 0 bases from J, with 8 bases between. Germline V CDR1 and CDR2: SGHRS, YFSETQ. CDR3 sequence (DNA): TGCGCCAGCAGCTTAGCGGGCATGAACACTGAAGCTTTCTTT. Amino acids: CASSLAGMNTEAFF.

V gene TRBV24-1 combines with J gene TRBJ1-5; the D is unclear. Trimming shortened V by 1 base and J by 0 bases, and 12 bases separated the two germline ends. Germline V gives CDR1 KGHDR, CDR2 SFDVKD. The CDR3 is 17 residues long. The CDR3 protein is CATSDLGPTVSNQPQHF. For the CDR3, the DNA is TGTGCCACCAGTGATTTAGGCCCGACCGTTAGCAATCAGCCCCAGCATTTT.

The gene calls are TRBV28 and TRBJ2-7; the D is unclear. Trimming stripped 3 bases from V and 2 bases from J, with 8 bases between. The CDR3 loop spans 13 amino acids. Germline V CDR1 and CDR2: MDHEN, SYDVKM. The CDR3 nucleotides are TGTGCCAGCAGTTTCGGTCAGACCTACGAGCAGTACTTC. Amino acids: CASSFGQTYEQYF.

The chain joins TRBV3-1 (or the pseudogene TRBV3-2) to TRBJ2-3; 11 bases fit TRBD2. The germline V gene has CDR1 LGHDT and CDR2 YNNKEL (reference sequence). The CDR3 loop spans 17 amino acids. V was clipped by 4 bases and J by 1 base; unmatched bases: 7. As DNA, the CDR3 is TGTGCCAGCAGCCGGGAAATAGCGGGGGGGGGCACAGATACGCAGTATTTT. Translated, it gives CASSREIAGGGTDTQYF.

This rearrangement joins TRBV4-1 to TRBJ2-1; 14 nucleotides agree with TRBD2. This CDR3 spans 16 amino acids. CDR1 is MGHRA, CDR2 YSYEKL, per germline. V lost 2 bases, J lost 10 bases, and 7 bases stayed unmatched. DNA for the CDR3: TGCGCCAGCAGCCAATCGACTAGCGGGAGGGCCGGGGAGCAGTTCTTC. It is translated as CASSQSTSGRAGEQFF.